This TCR beta chain was found in a study of identical twins. The CDR3 consists of 16 residues. The germline CDR1 and CDR2 sequences are MGHRA and YSYEKL. V lost 0 bases, J lost 8 bases, and 16 bases lay in between. In TCRdb, the 5' RACE reads were re-called with MiXCR into one record per CDR3 protein. The sample carries nearly 900,000 distinct CDR3 sequences, 9% to 15% recorded once. This sample was shared with a second study, whose subject was yellow fever vaccine responses in identical twins. This second study says: Twins' vaccine T cell responses were reported to seem partly convergent and partly personalized.

Sequenced input: PBMCs. This chain connects TRBV4-1 to TRBJ1-4; D is undetermined. The clonotype comes from a woman younger than 35 in good health. CDR3 in amino acids: CASSQDRRGLAEKLFF. The CDR3 DNA is TGCGCCAGCAGCCAAGATCGTCGAGGGTTGGCGGAAAAACTGTTTTTT.